This T cell receptor beta chain was obtained from a study of control samples from healthy donors and cancer patients. Assay used: immunoSEQ multiplex PCR; TCRdb lists only in-frame clones, some missing. Of 120,000 to 150,000 clones in the sample, roughly 94% were seen once. With V trimmed by 5 bases and J by 4 bases, 8 bases remained unmatched. Germline values: CDR1 MDHEN, CDR2 SYDVKM. This CDR3 has 17 residues. The source material was blood. The chain links TRBV28 to TRBJ2-3, with 14 bases matching TRBD2. This TCR came from a man aged 40-49 years in good health. This CDR3 is CASSPGTSGSFADTQYF. The DNA of the CDR3 is TGTGCCAGCAGTCCCGGGACTAGCGGGAGTTTTGCAGATACGCAGTATTTT.